One and the same sample provided the 4 T cell receptor beta chains below, sequenced in a study of blood T cell repertoires in COVID-19. The protocol was immunoSEQ multiplex PCR, while the TCRdb copy is restricted to in-frame clones and leaves out a portion. The table includes tens of thousands of clones, around four fifths detected once. Sequences were obtained from PBMCs or T cells enriched from blood (not recorded which). Every receptor here comes from a woman in her forties or fifties with acute COVID-19.

This chain links TRBV18 with TRBJ2-2, with D maybe TRBD2 (7 bases). The germline CDR1 and CDR2 sequences are KGHSH and LQKENI. The V gene lost 1 base and the J gene lost 3 bases, with 12 bases spanning the gap. The CDR3 is 16 residues long. The CDR3 sequence is CASSPRGGVHTGELFF. Here the CDR3 DNA reads TGTGCCAGCTCACCACGAGGGGGGGTCCACACCGGGGAGCTGTTTTTT.

The genes are TRBV11-2 and TRBJ2-2; TRBD1 is a possible D gene (5 bases). Trimming shortened V by 0 bases and J by 7 bases, and 21 bases separated the two germline ends. CDR1 is SGHAT and CDR2 is FQNNGV in the germline V gene. The CDR3 totals 18 residues. As DNA, the CDR3 is TGTGCCAGCAGCTTAGACAGGGTCGGATATAATGGGATCGGGGAGCTGTTTTTT. Translation gives CASSLDRVGYNGIGELFF.

V and J are TRBV30 and TRBJ1-4, with D tentatively TRBD1 (5 bases). The CDR3 spans 13 residues. Germline loops: CDR1 GTSNPN, CDR2 SVGIG (reference sequence). The V end was cut by 5 bases, the J end by 10 bases, with 17 bases between. This chain's CDR3 is CAWVRGGGGKLFF. CDR3 sequence (DNA): TGTGCCTGGGTCCGGGGCGGGGGGGGAAAACTGTTTTTT.

The chain couples TRBV7-9 to TRBJ2-5; TRBD2 matches 8 bases. The V and J ends lost 0 bases and 1 base, in that order; junction bases with no gene match: 1. CDR1 and CDR2 (germline): SEHNR, FQNEAQ (reference sequence). CDR3 size: 15 residues. This CDR3 reads CASSLATSGQETQYF. CDR3 DNA sequence: TGTGCCAGCAGCTTAGCTACTAGCGGCCAAGAGACCCAGTACTTC.